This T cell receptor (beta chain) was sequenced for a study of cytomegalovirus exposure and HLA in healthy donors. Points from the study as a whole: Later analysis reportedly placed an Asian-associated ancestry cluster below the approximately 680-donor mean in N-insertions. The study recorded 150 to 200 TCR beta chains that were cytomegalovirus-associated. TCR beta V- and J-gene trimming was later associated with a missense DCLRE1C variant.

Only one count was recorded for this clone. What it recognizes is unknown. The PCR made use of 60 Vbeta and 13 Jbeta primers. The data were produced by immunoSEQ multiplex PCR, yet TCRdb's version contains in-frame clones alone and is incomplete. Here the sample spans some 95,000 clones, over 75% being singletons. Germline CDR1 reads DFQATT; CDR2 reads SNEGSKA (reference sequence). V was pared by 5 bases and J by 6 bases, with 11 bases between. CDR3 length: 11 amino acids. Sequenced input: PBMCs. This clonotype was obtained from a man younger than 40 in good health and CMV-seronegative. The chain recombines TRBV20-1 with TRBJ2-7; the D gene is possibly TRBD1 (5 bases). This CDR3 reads CSAAPGIEQYF. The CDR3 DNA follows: TGCAGTGCTGCACCAGGGATCGAGCAGTACTTC.